Listed here are 32 T cell receptor beta chains from one sample, sequenced in a study of blood T cell repertoires in COVID-19. Sequencing used immunoSEQ multiplex PCR; TCRdb keeps in-frame clones, though not all of them. Among around 150,000 clones listed, almost 80% were seen once. The specimen sequenced was PBMCs or T cells enriched from blood (not recorded which). These receptors were taken from a woman in her forties or fifties who had recovered from COVID-19.

Points on this clone: This CDR3 is also generated by other DNA sequences in the sample. The gene calls are TRBV5-1 and TRBJ1-1; D is uncertain. In germline, CDR1 is SGHRS, CDR2 YFSETQ. This CDR3 has 14 residues. Trimming took 0 bases from V and 1 from J, leaving 7 bases between them. The CDR3 sequence is CASSLGRGNTEAFF. For the CDR3, the DNA is TGCGCCAGCAGCTTGGGCAGAGGGAACACTGAAGCTTTCTTT.

The sample holds one count of this clone. The chain recombines TRBV12-5 with TRBJ2-4; 7 bases map to TRBD2. Germline V gene data show CDR1 as LGHNT and CDR2 as FRNRAP. Losses at the gene ends were 0 bases for V and 4 bases for J; bases not matched to a gene: 6. CDR3 size: 16 residues. The CDR3 loop reads CASGLVDGEGKNIQYF. In DNA, the CDR3 is TGTGCTAGTGGTTTGGTAGATGGGGAGGGGAAAAACATTCAGTACTTC. The full variable domain, completed using reference TRBV12-5 and TRBJ2-4, is DARVTQTPRHKVTEMGQEVTMRCQPILGHNTVFWYRQTMMQGLELLAYFRNRAPLDDSGMPKDRFSAEMPDATLATLKIQPSEPRDSAVYFCASGLVDGEGKNIQYFGAGTRLSVL.

The V and J genes are TRBV28 and TRBJ2-1; 10 bases align to TRBD2. CDR3 length: 18 amino acids. Germline assignment: CDR1 MDHEN and CDR2 SYDVKM. V gave up 6 bases and J gave up 7 bases; unmatched junction bases: 18. The CDR3 loop is CASRTGAAGGPVVNEQFF. The CDR3 coding sequence is TGTGCCAGCAGAACCGGGGCAGCGGGAGGGCCGGTGGTAAATGAGCAGTTCTTC.

The J gene is TRBJ2-1, the V gene TRBV28, with 12 nucleotides matching TRBD2. With V trimmed by 4 bases and J by 7 bases, 5 bases remained unmatched. Germline CDR1 MDHEN, CDR2 SYDVKM. The CDR3 runs to 15 residues. The DNA of the CDR3 is TGTGCCAGCAGTTCGACTAGCGGGAGCGGAAATGAGCAGTTCTTC. This codes for CASSSTSGSGNEQFF.

The chain employs TRBV30 and TRBJ1-6; the match to TRBD1 covers 8 bases. With 2 bases clipped from V and 10 bases from J, the junction kept 7 bases outside the gene matches. This CDR3 region has 14 residues. Germline V CDR1 and CDR2: GTSNPN, SVGIG (reference sequence). DNA for the CDR3: TGTGCCTGGAGTAAAGAGACAGGGGTGTCACCCCTCCACTTT. It specifies CAWSKETGVSPLHF. The whole variable domain, remainder taken from reference TRBV30 and TRBJ1-6, is SQTIHQWPATLVQPVGSPLSLECTVEGTSNPNLYWYRQAAGRGLQLLFYSVGIGQISSEVPQNLSASRPQDRQFILSSKKLLLSDSGFYLCAWSKETGVSPLHFGNGTRLTVT.

CDR3 nucleotide sequence: TGTGCCAGCTCACCACCGGGACGGACTACCTACGAGCAGTACTTC. Its translation: CASSPPGRTTYEQYF. V gene TRBV18 combines with J gene TRBJ2-7, with a possible D match to TRBD2 (6 bases). Germline V gene sequence: CDR1 KGHSH, CDR2 LQKENI. Trimming shortened V by 0 bases and J by 2 bases, and 11 bases separated the two germline ends. CDR3 length: 15 residues.

The rearrangement links TRBV7-2 to TRBJ2-3; a weak D match, TRBD1 (6 bases). CDR3 size: 16 residues. V was pared by 5 bases and J by 0 bases, with 15 bases between. Germline V lookup: CDR1 SGHTA, CDR2 FQGNSA. Here the CDR3 DNA reads TGTGCCAGCAGCCAAGGGACATCCGCTAGCACAGATACGCAGTATTTT. Its protein is CASSQGTSASTDTQYF.

V usage is TRBV25-1 and J usage is TRBJ1-1, with 7 bases matching TRBD1. The CDR3 sequence is 13 residues long. V trimming: 5 bases; J trimming: 3 bases; junction bases outside the gene matches: 3. Germline V gives CDR1 MGHDK, CDR2 SYGVNS. The chain's CDR3 is CASSTTGDTEAFF. The DNA for the CDR3 is TGTGCCAGCAGTACCACAGGGGACACTGAAGCTTTCTTT.

This clone has just a few counts. The rearrangement uses TRBV2 and TRBJ1-1; D perhaps matches TRBD1 (5 bases). The CDR3 covers 14 residues. In germline, CDR1 is SNHLY, CDR2 FYNNEI. The germline V and J ends were trimmed by 3 bases and 5 bases, with 13 bases remaining between them. This CDR3 reads CASSERDGGTEAFF. The CDR3 region has the DNA TGTGCCAGCAGTGAGAGGGACGGGGGTACTGAAGCTTTCTTT.

This clone was found once. The chain is built from TRBV2 and TRBJ1-2, with D perhaps TRBD1 (6 bases). The CDR3 extends over 15 amino acids. From germline, CDR1 is SNHLY and CDR2 FYNNEI. Trimming shortened V by 3 bases and J by 4 bases, and 15 bases separated the two germline ends. The CDR3 sequence is CASSDPGQTLYGYTF. The CDR3 DNA is TGTGCCAGCAGTGACCCTGGACAGACCCTCTATGGCTACACCTTC.

This clone was seen a few times. The chain is built from TRBV2 and TRBJ2-7; D not certain. Deletions cut 5 bases from V and 1 base from J, with 9 bases between. Germline V CDR1 and CDR2: SNHLY, FYNNEI. This CDR3 is built from 13 residues. The CDR3 region has the DNA TGTGCCAGCAGTCCTCCCGGTTCCTACGAGCAGTACTTC. Its translation is CASSPPGSYEQYF.

The V and J genes are TRBV5-1 and TRBJ1-2; D not resolved. The V gene's germline CDR1 is SGHRS and CDR2 YFSETQ. V was trimmed by 4 bases and J by 4 bases, leaving 14 bases between them. This CDR3 spans 14 amino acids. The CDR3 DNA sequence: TGCGCCAGCAGCCAGACGCGGGGAAGCTATGGCTACACCTTC. Protein product: CASSQTRGSYGYTF. Full variable domain (remainder filled in from reference TRBV5-1 and TRBJ1-2): KAGVTQTPRYLIKTRGQQVTLSCSPISGHRSVSWYQQTPGQGLQFLFEYFSETQRNKGNFPGRFSGRQFSNSRSEMNVSTLELGDSALYLCASSQTRGSYGYTFGSGTRLTVV.

In DNA, the CDR3 is TGTGCCAGCAGCCACTCGGCGACAGCGCCGGGTTCACCCCTCCACTTT. It codes for CASSHSATAPGSPLHF. V usage is TRBV5-6 and J usage is TRBJ1-6; TRBD1 might be the D (5 bases). The CDR3 is 16 residues long. Per germline, CDR1 SGHDT and CDR2 YYEEEE. The V end lost 4 bases, the J end lost 9 bases, and 20 bases lay between the germline ends.

The chain has TRBV19 and TRBJ1-5; D not certain. Trimming took off 5 bases at V and 6 bases at J, with 17 bases between the two ends. The germline gives CDR1 LNHDA, CDR2 SQIVND (reference sequence). The CDR3 loop spans 15 amino acids. CDR3 bases: TGTGCCAGTAGTCTCCCCCGCCGGGATGGTCAGCCCCAGCATTTT. Translation gives CASSLPRRDGQPQHF.

V gene TRBV9 combines with J gene TRBJ1-5; D not resolved. CDR3 length: 14 residues. Germline lookup yields CDR1 SGDLS and CDR2 YYNGEE. The germline V and J ends were trimmed by 5 bases and 0 bases, with 9 bases remaining between them. CDR3 protein: CASSLTDSNQPQHF. The CDR3, as DNA: TGTGCCAGCAGTTTAACAGATAGCAATCAGCCCCAGCATTTT.

The V and J genes are TRBV10-3 and TRBJ1-1, with D uncertain. Trimming took off 7 bases at V and 3 bases at J, with 12 bases between the two ends. The CDR3 loop spans 13 amino acids. Germline values: CDR1 ENHRY, CDR2 SYGVKD. The CDR3 DNA reads TGTGCCATCAAAGTCGCCGGGGACACTGAAGCTTTCTTT. It is translated as CAIKVAGDTEAFF.

This clone appeared a single time. The V and J genes are TRBV2 and TRBJ1-1; 8 nucleotides align to TRBD1. CDR3 size: 13 residues. The V and J ends lost 4 bases and 10 bases, in that order; junction bases with no gene match: 8. Germline V gene sequence: CDR1 SNHLY, CDR2 FYNNEI. This CDR3 is CASSVGQGASAFF. Here the CDR3 DNA reads TGTGCCAGCAGTGTAGGGCAGGGGGCCTCAGCTTTCTTT.

This chain connects TRBV27 to TRBJ2-2, with 10 bases lining up with TRBD2. Germline V gene data show CDR1 as MNHEY and CDR2 as SMNVEV (reference sequence). The CDR3 is made up of 16 amino acids. The trim removed 7 bases at V and 5 bases at J, leaving 10 bases unmatched. The CDR3 DNA sequence: TGTGCCAGCAACAAATTAGCGGGAGGTCGGACCGGGGAGCTGTTTTTT. Amino acids: CASNKLAGGRTGELFF.

The chain recombines TRBV6-5 with TRBJ2-3; 7 nucleotides agree with TRBD2. Germline V gene lookup returns CDR1 MNHEY and CDR2 SVGAGI. The CDR3 spans 14 residues. Losses at the gene ends were 4 bases for V and 0 bases for J; bases not matched to a gene: 1. The CDR3 here is CASSFSGSTDTQYF. CDR3 DNA: TGTGCCAGCAGTTTTAGCGGGAGCACAGATACGCAGTATTTT.

This clone was detected only a few times. The chain recombines TRBV2 with TRBJ1-2, with TRBD1 matching over 10 bases. This CDR3 has 14 residues. Germline lookup yields CDR1 SNHLY and CDR2 FYNNEI. The V segment lost 6 bases and the J segment 8 bases; nucleotides outside the gene matches: 9. CDR3 amino acids: CASSRDRGRGGYTF. The CDR3 DNA reads as TGTGCCAGCAGCCGGGACAGGGGACGGGGCGGCTACACCTTC.

The rearrangement links TRBV7-9 to TRBJ1-6; D perhaps matches TRBD1 (5 bases). This CDR3 comprises 12 residues. Trimming pared 5 bases from V and 10 bases from J, leaving 9 bases between. From germline, CDR1 is SEHNR and CDR2 FQNEAQ (reference sequence). The DNA of the CDR3 is TGTGCCAGCAGCCCAGGGAGGTCACCCCTCCACTTT. Protein: CASSPGRSPLHF.

The chain joins TRBV29-1 to TRBJ1-1; D gene uncertain. Trimming stripped 2 bases from V and 6 bases from J, with 13 bases between. Germline CDR1 SQVTM, CDR2 ANQGSEA. The CDR3 is made up of 13 amino acids. The chain's CDR3 is CSVESGGSPEAFF. The CDR3 nucleotides read TGCAGCGTTGAATCTGGAGGTAGTCCTGAAGCTTTCTTT.

The chain uses TRBV6-5 and TRBJ2-7; 11 positions agree with TRBD1. Germline-derived CDR1 and CDR2 are MNHEY and SVGAGI. The CDR3 covers 14 residues. V was clipped by 10 bases and J by 7 bases; unmatched bases: 12. Here the CDR3 reads CATARDRGRGEQYF. The CDR3 DNA sequence: TGTGCCACTGCCCGGGACAGGGGGAGGGGGGAGCAGTACTTC.

The chain has TRBV3-1 (or the pseudogene TRBV3-2) and TRBJ2-7; 7 bases line up with TRBD1. The CDR3 length is 12 residues. V shed 10 bases and J 3 bases; nucleotides not matched to a gene: 6. In germline, CDR1 is LGHDT, CDR2 YNNKEL (reference sequence). The CDR3: CATQGVSYEQYF. DNA of the CDR3: TGTGCCACCCAGGGGGTTAGCTACGAGCAGTACTTC.

Only one count was recorded for this clone. The chain links TRBV9 to TRBJ2-1; 7 nucleotides match TRBD1. The CDR3 runs to 15 residues. Germline V CDR1 and CDR2: SGDLS, YYNGEE. J was trimmed by 5 bases and V by 3 bases; bases with no gene match: 8. Here the CDR3 reads CASSARQGSNNEQFF. Written as DNA, the CDR3 is TGTGCCAGCAGCGCTCGACAGGGATCCAACAATGAGCAGTTCTTC.

This clone appeared a few times. This chain joins TRBV7-6 and TRBJ2-6; D uncertain. The CDR3 length is 14 residues. Trimming stripped 0 bases from V and 3 bases from J, with 3 bases between. Per germline, CDR1 SGHVS and CDR2 FNYEAQ. The chain's CDR3 is CASSLASGANVLTF. The CDR3 DNA follows: TGTGCCAGCAGCTTAGCGAGTGGGGCCAACGTCCTGACTTTC.

This chain links TRBV19 with TRBJ2-1; 14 nucleotides align to TRBD2. The CDR3 has 15 amino acids. Per the germline V gene, CDR1 is LNHDA and CDR2 is SQIVND (reference sequence). J was trimmed by 7 bases and V by 7 bases; bases with no gene match: 6. CDR3 region: CASTLGLAGVNEQFF. CDR3 bases: TGTGCCAGTACCCTGGGACTAGCGGGGGTAAATGAGCAGTTCTTC.

The V and J genes are TRBV2 and TRBJ2-1, with TRBD2 identical over 9 bases. Germline-derived CDR1 and CDR2 are SNHLY and FYNNEI. This CDR3 contains 16 residues. After removal of 8 bases from V and 3 bases from J, the junction contained 11 bases not matched to a gene. This chain's CDR3 is CASSQVRLAVYNEQFF. CDR3 bases: TGTGCCAGCTCCCAAGTCAGACTAGCGGTCTACAATGAGCAGTTCTTC.

V usage is TRBV24-1 and J usage is TRBJ2-1; D call uncertain. The germline V gene has CDR1 KGHDR and CDR2 SFDVKD. The CDR3 has 13 amino acids. The germline V and J ends were trimmed by 3 bases and 12 bases, with 14 bases remaining between them. The CDR3 region has the DNA TGTGCCACCAGTGATATGACTCTTCCCGTGCAGTTCTTC. Translation: CATSDMTLPVQFF.

The CDR3 protein is CASSPGVSGETDTQYF. Written as DNA, the CDR3 is TGTGCCAGCAGCCCAGGAGTTAGCGGGGAAACAGATACGCAGTATTTT. The chain recombines TRBV7-2 with TRBJ2-3, with 8 bases fitting TRBD2. The V gene end was trimmed by 5 bases and the J gene end by 3 bases; junction bases not matched to a gene: 10. CDR1 and CDR2 from the germline V gene are SGHTA and FQGNSA. The CDR3 has 16 amino acids.

V gene TRBV2 combines with J gene TRBJ2-3, with TRBD2 matching 7 bases. The CDR3 has 14 residues. The germline gives CDR1 SNHLY, CDR2 FYNNEI. V lost 8 bases and J lost 1; bases outside the gene matches: 6. CDR3 sequence reads: CASGGVWGTDTQYF. The CDR3 nucleotides are TGTGCCAGCGGGGGGGTGTGGGGCACAGATACGCAGTATTTT. Supplemented by reference TRBV2 and TRBJ2-3, the full variable domain reads EPEVTQTPSHQVTQMGQEVILRCVPISNHLYFYWYRQILGQKVEFLVSFYNNEISEKSEIFDDQFSVERPDGSNFTLKIRSTKLEDSAMYFCASGGVWGTDTQYFGPGTRLTVL.

V is TRBV6-6 and J is TRBJ2-7; TRBD2 aligns across 9 bases. The CDR3 spans 14 residues. Germline assignment: CDR1 MNHNY and CDR2 SVGAGI (reference sequence). Trimming took 6 bases from V and 4 from J; bases not matched to a gene: 7. This chain's CDR3 is CASSPPGLAYEQYF. CDR3 nucleotide sequence: TGTGCCAGCAGCCCCCCGGGACTAGCTTACGAGCAGTACTTC.